This is a list of T cell receptor beta chains from one sample in a study of blood T cells in healthy people across ages. TCRdb recomputed calls from the 5' RACE reads with MiXCR, one row per CDR3 protein. Among 1.8 million or so distinct CDR3 sequences listed, around 42% were seen once. The source material was blood. Source of these receptors: a human donor in good health. CDR3s include the opening cysteine and the closing phenylalanine or tryptophan. Fields, in order: D gene, J gene, clone size, V gene, CDR3 DNA, CDR3 protein. A D gene is named only where the DNA matches it firmly. Part of the rows lack a size; the others show once, few, many or a class for expanded clones.

NA | TRBJ2-5 | few | TRBV2 | TGTGCCAGCAGTGATATACGAGTTTCGGAGACCCAGTACTTC | CASSDIRVSETQYF
NA | TRBJ1-5 | NA | TRBV20-1 | TGCAGTGCTTCCGGAGGAGGGTCTTGGAGCAATCAGCCCCAGCATTTT | CSASGGGSWSNQPQHF
NA | TRBJ1-1 | NA | TRBV6-6 | TGTGCCAGCAGTTACCTGCCCGACATTGAAGCTTTCTTT | CASSYLPDIEAFF
NA | TRBJ2-3 | NA | TRBV28 | TGTGCCAGCAGTTTGGGGCGCAAAGGGCGCAGAGATACGCAGTATTTT | CASSLGRKGRRDTQYF
NA | TRBJ2-3 | few | TRBV20-1 | TGCAGTGCTAGCTCCTTAGCTGCCAGCACAGATACGCAGTATTTT | CSASSLAASTDTQYF
TRBD2 | TRBJ2-1 | NA | TRBV25-1 | TGTGCCAGCAGTGAGAGTTTGCTAGCGGGCAATGAGCAGTTCTTC | CASSESLLAGNEQFF
NA | TRBJ1-2 | many | TRBV7-3 | TGTGCCAGCAGCTTAACGTTGAAGGGGGAAGGCTACACCTTC | CASSLTLKGEGYTF
NA | TRBJ2-7 | NA | TRBV7-9 | TGTGCCAGCAGCTTAGCGACAGTCGCCCTTTACGAGCAGTACTTC | CASSLATVALYEQYF
TRBD1 | TRBJ1-2 | once | TRBV27 | TGTGCCAGCAGTTTATTGAACAGGGGGCTGCTTGGCTACACCTTC | CASSLLNRGLLGYTF
NA | TRBJ2-1 | NA | TRBV3-1 | TGTGCCAGCACCGGGACTCCAGGACAGGAGCAGTTCTTC | CASTGTPGQEQFF
TRBD1 | TRBJ2-1 | many | TRBV29-1 | TGCAGCGTTGAAGAAGGAACAGGGGGTTCCTACAATGAGCAGTTCTTC | CSVEEGTGGSYNEQFF
NA | TRBJ2-5 | few | TRBV7-2 | TGTGCCGGCAGCTTAGTTATCAACCAAGAGACCCAGTACTTC | CAGSLVINQETQYF
TRBD1 | TRBJ1-1 | NA | TRBV11-3 | TGTGCCAGCACCCGGACAGGGTCAGACACTGAAGCTTTCTTT | CASTRTGSDTEAFF
NA | TRBJ2-3 | few | TRBV2 | TGTGCCAGCAGTGACCCCCCGGGACTCAGCACAGATACGCAGTATTTT | CASSDPPGLSTDTQYF
NA | TRBJ2-3 | NA | TRBV2 | TGTGCCAGCAATTGGGACTCACCCACAGATACGCAGTATTTT | CASNWDSPTDTQYF
NA | TRBJ1-2 | NA | TRBV20-1 | TGCAGTGCTAGAATATCTCGGGAGAAGTATGGCTACACCTTC | CSARISREKYGYTF
TRBD1 | TRBJ2-4 | NA | TRBV12-3/TRBV12-4 | TGTGCCAGCAGCCCAGGGACAGGGGTAAAAGGCAAAAACATTCAGTACTTC | CASSPGTGVKGKNIQYF
NA | TRBJ1-2 | few | TRBV6-8 | TGTGCCAGCAAAAGTGAGAATGGCTACACCTTC | CASKSENGYTF
NA | TRBJ1-5 | NA | TRBV7-2 | TGTGCCAGCAGCCTCCGGTCAGGGTTGTTAAATCAGCCCCAGCATTTT | CASSLRSGLLNQPQHF
TRBD1 | TRBJ2-7 | NA | TRBV11-2 | TGTGTCAGCAGCCGGCGACAGGGGGCCTACGAGCAGTACTTC | CVSSRRQGAYEQYF
NA | TRBJ2-7 | many | TRBV12-3/TRBV12-4 | TGTGCCAGCAGCAACCTAGCCGCTAACGAGCAGTACTTC | CASSNLAANEQYF
NA | TRBJ2-3 | NA | TRBV20-1 | TGCAGTGCTAAGGTCGGGGGCGCGACAGATACGCAGTATTTT | CSAKVGGATDTQYF
TRBD1 | TRBJ2-7 | NA | TRBV4-1 | TGCGCCAGCAGCCAACAGCCCGGGACAGAATGCTACGAGCAGTACTTC | CASSQQPGTECYEQYF
NA | TRBJ1-2 | NA | TRBV6-1 | TGTGCCAGCAGTGTACTGGGACACGCGAGAAACTATGGCTACACCTTC | CASSVLGHARNYGYTF
TRBD2 | TRBJ2-3 | few | TRBV7-2 | TGTGCCAGCAGCTCCCAAGCGGGGAGGGCCACAGATACGCAGTATTTT | CASSSQAGRATDTQYF
TRBD1 | TRBJ2-1 | NA | TRBV10-3 | TGTGCCATCAGTGAGTCCACCGGGACAGGGACCTACAATGAGCAGTTCTTC | CAISESTGTGTYNEQFF
TRBD1 | TRBJ1-2 | few | TRBV29-1 | TGCAGCGTCCCGGGACAGGGGGGAAATGGCTACACCTTC | CSVPGQGGNGYTF
TRBD1 | TRBJ1-2 | few | TRBV6-6 | TGTGCCAGCAGTCGGACAGGGGGACAATTTAACTATGGCTACACCTTC | CASSRTGGQFNYGYTF
NA | TRBJ2-5 | few | TRBV4-1 | TGCGCCAGCAGCCAAGCGGGACGGTCCTACGGGGAGCAGTACTTC | CASSQAGRSYGEQYF
NA | TRBJ1-2 | NA | TRBV5-4 | TGTGCCAGCTGCTTAAACAGGGAGGTTGGTGATGGCTACACCTTC | CASCLNREVGDGYTF
NA | TRBJ1-5 | many | TRBV27 | TGTGCCAGCAGTATGTGGGGGAGCAATCAGCCCCAGCATTTT | CASSMWGSNQPQHF
NA | TRBJ2-1 | NA | TRBV29-1 | TGCAGCGTTGCCCCGAGCGGAGTACAGTTCTTC | CSVAPSGVQFF
NA | TRBJ2-1 | many | TRBV5-1 | TGCGCCAGCAGCGACGCACAGGGAGGGAATGAGCAGTTCTTC | CASSDAQGGNEQFF